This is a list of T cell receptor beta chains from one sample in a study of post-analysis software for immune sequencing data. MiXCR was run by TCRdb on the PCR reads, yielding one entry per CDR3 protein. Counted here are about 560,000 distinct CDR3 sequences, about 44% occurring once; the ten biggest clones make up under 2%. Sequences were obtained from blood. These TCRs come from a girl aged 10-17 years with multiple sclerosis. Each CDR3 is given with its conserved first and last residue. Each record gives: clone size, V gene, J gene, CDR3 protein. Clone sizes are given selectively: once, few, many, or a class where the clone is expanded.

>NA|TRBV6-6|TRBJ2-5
CASSTNMGETQYF
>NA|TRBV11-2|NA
CASSLVGGGYSHEQYF
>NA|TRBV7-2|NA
CASSPHRGAGETQYF
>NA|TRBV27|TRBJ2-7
CASSLTGRLHEQYF
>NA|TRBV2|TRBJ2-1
CASRVLEGGEQFF
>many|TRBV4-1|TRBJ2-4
CASSQGEVAGSIQYF
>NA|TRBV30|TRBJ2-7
CAWTVGLTYEQYF
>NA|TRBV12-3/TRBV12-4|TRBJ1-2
CASSRAGRGYGYTF
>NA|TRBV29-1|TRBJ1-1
CSVEGYTEAFF
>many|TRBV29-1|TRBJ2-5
CSAPTGETQYF
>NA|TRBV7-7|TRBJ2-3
CASSLGGYTGTQYF
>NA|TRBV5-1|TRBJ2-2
CASMPARRTGELFF
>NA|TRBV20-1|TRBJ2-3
CSAPKIGGRTDTQYF
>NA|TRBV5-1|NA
CASSSGTSGLYNEQYF
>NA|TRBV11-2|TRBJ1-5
CASGLGGGTNQPQHF
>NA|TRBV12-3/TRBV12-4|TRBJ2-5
CASSPVGGEETQYF
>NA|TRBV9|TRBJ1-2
CASSVGGTGGSDGYTF
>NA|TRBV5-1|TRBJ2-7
CANSLAGLPPYEQYF
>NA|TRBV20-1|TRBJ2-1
CSARKIGRGAFSYNEQFF
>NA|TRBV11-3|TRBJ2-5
CASSSDRSRTQYF
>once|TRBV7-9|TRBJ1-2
CASSQGQKSYGYTF
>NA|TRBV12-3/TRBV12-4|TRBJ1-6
CASSFSGSLSDPLHF
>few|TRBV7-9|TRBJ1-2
CASSPRDPYGYTF
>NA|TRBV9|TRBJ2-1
CASNRGGESYNEQFF
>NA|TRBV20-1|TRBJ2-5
CSARQGSGGPGETQYF
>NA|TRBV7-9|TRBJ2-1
CASSSPGLAGLWSSYNEQFF
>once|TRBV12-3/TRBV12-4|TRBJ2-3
CASSPEGVTTDTQYF
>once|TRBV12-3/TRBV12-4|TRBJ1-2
CASSSWTLEDGYTF
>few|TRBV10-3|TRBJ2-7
CASSADRGSSYEQYF
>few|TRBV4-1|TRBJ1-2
CASSQASNWAGPYGYTF